Below, one T cell receptor beta chain is given with its context. These data originate in a study of CD8+ T cells in alopecia areata. cDNA reverse transcribed from extracted RNA served as the sequencing template. Profiled with immunoSEQ multiplex PCR; TCRdb holds only in-frame clones, not every one. The sample carries 200,000 to 250,000 clones, about two thirds recorded once. V was shortened by 5 bases and J by 0 bases, with 12 bases between the two germline ends. The CDR3 is 15 residues long. CDR1 and CDR2 (germline): SEHNR, FQNEAQ (reference sequence). J is TRBJ2-3 and V is TRBV7-9; unclear D gene. This TCR was recovered from a human donor with alopecia areata. Material: CD4+ T cells sorted from blood, obtained at week 0. The CDR3 DNA reads as TGTGCCAGCAGCACCACCGTGAGGAGCACAGATACGCAGTATTTT. This codes for CASSTTVRSTDTQYF. Looking up the rest from reference TRBV7-9 and TRBJ2-3 gives the full variable domain: DTGVSQNPRHKITKRGQNVTFRCDPISEHNRLYWYRQTLGQGPEFLTYFQNEAQLEKSRLLSDRFSAERPKGSFSTLEIQRTEQGDSAMYLCASSTTVRSTDTQYFGPGTRLTVL.